This TCR beta chain is drawn from a study of blood T cell repertoires in COVID-19 (dated by TCRdb to the early 2020s). Background for the entire study: Samples covering the acute and convalescent phases of COVID-19 were provided by collaborators in the United States, Italy and Spain. The material from the prospective study consisted of cDNA or gDNA derived from T cells, B-cell-depleted T cells, or PBMCs. The dataset comprised deeply sampled blood TCRbeta repertoires from subjects exposed to, actively infected with, or recovered from COVID-19. The repertoires were released in a freely available public database intended as a resource for research on the immune response to SARS-CoV-2. Samples came from the ongoing ImmuneRACE study (first 160 participants) plus 1,254 subjects from 6 global collaborators. A de-identified subject ID, COVID-19 status, age in years and sex were almost always included in the sample metadata. HLA class I and class II types, where available, came from metadata supplied by the sample provider rather than from assay-based typing. Results and caveats for the whole study, not just this receptor: The amount of clinical and demographic metadata varied by source and participant and was provided uncurated.

The collaborating institutions used their own protocols to collect whole blood in K2EDTA tubes. For TCRbeta analysis, collaborators shipped samples in one of three forms: frozen whole blood, isolated PBMCs, or DNA extracted from either of those sample types. Deletion took 3 bases off V and 5 bases off J, with a span of 11 bases between the germline ends. As encoded in the germline V gene, CDR1 is SGHRS while CDR2 is YFSETQ. Measured from the cysteine to the phenylalanine, the CDR3 is 14 residues long. The entry retains the CDR3 DNA only, 42 bases that are in frame from base 1. In the case of this clone: The clone's antigen remains unknown. One base away there is no much larger clone; base qualities are not given.

TCRbeta CDR3 regions were amplified from genomic DNA by means of the immunoSEQ Assay, a bias-controlled multiplex PCR. The original pipeline was this. Within the assay, amplification of reference gene primers was used to estimate how many nucleated cells each sample contained. To quantify the absolute abundance of each unique TCRbeta CDR3 rearrangement, sequence reads were collapsed and filtered. For each sample, productive Simpson clonality was calculated as the square root of Simpson's diversity index over productive rearrangements. The table comes from immuneACCESS by way of TCRdb, which keeps in-frame sequences with V and J called. Part of the clones is missing from these tables; in studies checked, under half for an unresolved V gene and the rest for unknown reasons. V and J calls and clone size are as listed in that table; D and trimming were resolved from the DNA. This sample comprises 55,000 to 80,000 clones, less than 85% of them detected only once. Clones ranked in the top ten supply roughly 20% of the sample.

Rearrangement joined TRBV5-1 to TRBJ1-4; TRBD1 is possibly the D segment (5 matching bases). Sequencing was carried out using peripheral blood. This receptor was obtained from a woman aged 80 or over with acute or convalescent COVID-19. In nucleotides, the sequence is TGCGCCAGCAGCTCGGGGGAAGTGAATGAAAAACTGTTTTTT. This yields the protein CASSSGEVNEKLFF.